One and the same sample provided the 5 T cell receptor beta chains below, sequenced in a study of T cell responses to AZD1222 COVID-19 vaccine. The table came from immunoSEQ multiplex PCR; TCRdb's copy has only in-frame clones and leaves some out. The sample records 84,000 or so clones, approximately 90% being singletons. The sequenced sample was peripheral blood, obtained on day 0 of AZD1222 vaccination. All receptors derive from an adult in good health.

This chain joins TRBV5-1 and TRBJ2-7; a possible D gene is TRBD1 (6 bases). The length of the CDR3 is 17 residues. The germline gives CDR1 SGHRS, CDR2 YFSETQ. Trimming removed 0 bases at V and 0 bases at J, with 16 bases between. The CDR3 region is CASSLEGGQSYSYEQYF. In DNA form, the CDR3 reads TGCGCCAGCAGCTTGGAAGGCGGACAGAGCTACTCCTACGAGCAGTACTTC.

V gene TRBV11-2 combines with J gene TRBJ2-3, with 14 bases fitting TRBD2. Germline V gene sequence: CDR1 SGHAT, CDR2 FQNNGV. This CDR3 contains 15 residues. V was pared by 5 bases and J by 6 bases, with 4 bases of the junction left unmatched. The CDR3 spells CASSRLAGGLDTQYF. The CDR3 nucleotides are TGTGCCAGCAGCCGACTAGCGGGAGGGCTGGATACGCAGTATTTT.

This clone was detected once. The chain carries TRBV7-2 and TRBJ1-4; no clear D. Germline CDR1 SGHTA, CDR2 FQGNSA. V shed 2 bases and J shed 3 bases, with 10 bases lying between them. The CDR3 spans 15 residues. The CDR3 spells CASSLYGVANEKLFF. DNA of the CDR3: TGTGCCAGCAGCTTATATGGGGTTGCTAATGAAAAACTGTTTTTT.

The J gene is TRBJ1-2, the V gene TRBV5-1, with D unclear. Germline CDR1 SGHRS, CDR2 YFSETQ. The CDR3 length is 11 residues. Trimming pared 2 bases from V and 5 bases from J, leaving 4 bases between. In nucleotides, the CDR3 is TGCGCCAGCAGCTTTGAGTATGGCTACACCTTC. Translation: CASSFEYGYTF.

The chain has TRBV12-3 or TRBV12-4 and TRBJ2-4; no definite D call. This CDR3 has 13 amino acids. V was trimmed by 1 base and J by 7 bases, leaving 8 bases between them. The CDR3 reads CASSLVQRNIQYF. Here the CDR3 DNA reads TGTGCCAGCAGTTTAGTACAGAGGAACATTCAGTACTTC.